What follows are 5 T cell receptor beta chains derived from one specimen sequenced in a study of T cell responses to AZD1222 COVID-19 vaccine (dated by TCRdb to the early 2020s). Explained via the paper, the time point label denotes: baseline before first vaccination. Receptors were amplified or captured by the immunoSEQ multiplex PCR assay. This is the immuneACCESS table as TCRdb keeps it, with only in-frame sequences that have V and J called. A part of the clones is gone; compared with another copy, unresolved V genes explain less than half, and the rest is unexplained. Present in this sample are 150,000 to 200,000 clones, about 90% of which were seen just once. The ten most abundant clones make up approximately 5.7% of the sample. This sample comprised peripheral blood, obtained on day 0 of AZD1222 vaccination. Source of these receptors: an adult in good health.

CDR3 region: CASSQDRQGPYGYTF. The CDR3 bases are TGCGCCAGCAGCCAAGATCGGCAGGGACCTTATGGCTACACCTTC. The chain is built from TRBV4-3 and TRBJ1-2; possible D gene TRBD1, 5 bases. The CDR3 is made up of 15 amino acids. Germline CDR1 LGHNA, CDR2 YSLEER. V lost 0 bases to trimming and J lost 5 bases, with 13 bases between them.

This chain uses TRBV27 with TRBJ2-2; D remains unclear. CDR1 and CDR2 (germline): MNHEY, SMNVEV (reference sequence). The V end was cut by 5 bases, the J end by 1 base, with 11 bases between. This CDR3 comprises 15 residues. Here the CDR3 reads CASSASELNTGELFF. In DNA form, the CDR3 reads TGTGCCAGCAGTGCGAGCGAGCTGAACACCGGGGAGCTGTTTTTT.

V usage is TRBV4-3 and J usage is TRBJ1-1; D not resolved. Per the germline V gene, CDR1 is LGHNA and CDR2 is YSLEER. The CDR3 length is 15 residues. V was cut by 0 bases and J by 4 bases, with 12 bases left in between. CDR3 sequence: CASSQDLGWSTEAFF. CDR3 sequence (DNA): TGCGCCAGCAGCCAAGATCTGGGGTGGAGCACTGAAGCTTTCTTT.

This clone was found a few times. CDR3 nucleotides: TGTGCCATCAGGGGACAAAACAATGAGCAGTTCTTC. Its translation is CAIRGQNNEQFF. The chain joins TRBV10-3 to TRBJ2-1, with a possible D match to TRBD1 (6 bases). Germline CDR1 ENHRY, CDR2 SYGVKD. The CDR3 runs 12 residues. V dropped 6 bases and J dropped 5 bases, with 8 bases sitting between them.

The V and J genes are TRBV18 and TRBJ2-7; TRBD2 agrees at 7 bases. Germline V gene sequence: CDR1 KGHSH, CDR2 LQKENI. CDR3 length equals 15 residues. V trimming: 3 bases; J trimming: 7 bases; junction bases outside the gene matches: 12. In DNA, the CDR3 is TGTGCCAGCTCACCTCCGGGACTAACTCGTGGTGAGCAGTACTTC. Translated, it gives CASSPPGLTRGEQYF.